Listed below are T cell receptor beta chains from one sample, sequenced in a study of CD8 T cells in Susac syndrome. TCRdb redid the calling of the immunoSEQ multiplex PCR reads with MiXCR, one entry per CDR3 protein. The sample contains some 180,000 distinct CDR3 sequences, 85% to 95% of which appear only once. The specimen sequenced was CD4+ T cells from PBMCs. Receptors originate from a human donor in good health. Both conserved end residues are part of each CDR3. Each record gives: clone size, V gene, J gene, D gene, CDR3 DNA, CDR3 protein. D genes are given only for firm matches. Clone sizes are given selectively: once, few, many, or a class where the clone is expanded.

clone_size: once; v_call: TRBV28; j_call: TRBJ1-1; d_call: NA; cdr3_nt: TGTGCCAGCAGTTTAGGGGGGCAGGGAGCGAAAACTTTCTTT; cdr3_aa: CASSLGGQGAKTFF
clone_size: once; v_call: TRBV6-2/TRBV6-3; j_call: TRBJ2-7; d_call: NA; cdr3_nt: TGTGCCAGCAGGGCGGACAGCCGCTACGAGCAGTACTTC; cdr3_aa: CASRADSRYEQYF
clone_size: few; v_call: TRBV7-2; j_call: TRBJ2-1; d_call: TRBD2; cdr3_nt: TGTGCCAGCAGTTTAGCGGGGGGCCTCCCGTACAATGAGCAGTTCTTC; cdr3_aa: CASSLAGGLPYNEQFF
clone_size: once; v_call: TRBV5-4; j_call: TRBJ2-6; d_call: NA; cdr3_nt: TGTGCCAGCAGCTTGGGACGGGTATCTGGGGCCAACGTCCTGACTTTC; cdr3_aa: CASSLGRVSGANVLTF
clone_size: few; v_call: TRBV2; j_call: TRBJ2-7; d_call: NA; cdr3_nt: TGTGCCAGCAATCAGCCTTTTACCTACGAGCAGTACTTC; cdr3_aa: CASNQPFTYEQYF
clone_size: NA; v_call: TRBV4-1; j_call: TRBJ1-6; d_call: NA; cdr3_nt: TGCGCCAGCAGCCAAGATAGGGCCAGGGGTAATTCACCCCTCCACTTT; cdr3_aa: CASSQDRARGNSPLHF
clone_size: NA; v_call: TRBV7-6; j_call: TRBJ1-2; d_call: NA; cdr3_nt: TGTGCCAGCAGCCCCGGGACTCCTGCGGGCTATGGCTACACCTTC; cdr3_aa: CASSPGTPAGYGYTF
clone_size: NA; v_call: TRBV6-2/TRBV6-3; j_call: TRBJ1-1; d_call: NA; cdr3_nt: TGTGCCAGCAGCAGAGATAATGGGAACACTGAAGCTTTCTTT; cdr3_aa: CASSRDNGNTEAFF
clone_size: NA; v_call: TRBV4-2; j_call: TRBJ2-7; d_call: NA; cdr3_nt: TGTGCCAGCAGCCAAGGCGGGGGCCCATCCTACGAGCAGTACTTC; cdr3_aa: CASSQGGGPSYEQYF
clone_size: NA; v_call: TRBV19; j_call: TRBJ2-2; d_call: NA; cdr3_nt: TGTGCCAGTAGTTTCGACAGGTCCTCGAACACCGGGGAGCTGTTTTTT; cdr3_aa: CASSFDRSSNTGELFF
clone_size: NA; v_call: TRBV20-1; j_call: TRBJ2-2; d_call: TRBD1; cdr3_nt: TGCAGTGCTAGAGATATGACAGGGTGGGACGGGGAGCTGTTTTTT; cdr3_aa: CSARDMTGWDGELFF
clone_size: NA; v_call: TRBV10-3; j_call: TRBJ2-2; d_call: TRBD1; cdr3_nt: TGTGCCACCCTGGGGACAGAGGGTGCCGGGGAGCTGTTTTTT; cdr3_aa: CATLGTEGAGELFF
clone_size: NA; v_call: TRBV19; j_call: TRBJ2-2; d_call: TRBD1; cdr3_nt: TGTGCCAGTCATTCGGGGACAGTCAACACCGGGGAGCTGTTTTTT; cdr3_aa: CASHSGTVNTGELFF
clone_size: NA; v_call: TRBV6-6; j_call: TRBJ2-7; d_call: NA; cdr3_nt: TGTGCCAGCAGTCAGGGTACCTACGAGCAGTACTTC; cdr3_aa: CASSQGTYEQYF
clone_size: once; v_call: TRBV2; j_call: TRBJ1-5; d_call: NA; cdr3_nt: TGTGCCAGCAGTGAGGAGGGCATGCAGCCCCAGCATTTT; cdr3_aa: CASSEEGMQPQHF
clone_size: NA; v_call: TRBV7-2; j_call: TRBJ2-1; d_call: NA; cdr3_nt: TGTGCCAGCAGGCGGGACGGCTCCTACAATGAGCAGTTCTTC; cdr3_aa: CASRRDGSYNEQFF
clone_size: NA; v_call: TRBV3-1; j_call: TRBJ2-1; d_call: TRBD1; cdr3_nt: TGTGCCAGCAGCCAGGCGGGACAGGGGGCTCAGTTCTTC; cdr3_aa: CASSQAGQGAQFF
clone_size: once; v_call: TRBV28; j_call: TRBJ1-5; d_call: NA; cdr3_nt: TGTGCCAGCCTAGGAGTCGCTAGCAATCAGCCCCAGCATTTT; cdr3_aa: CASLGVASNQPQHF
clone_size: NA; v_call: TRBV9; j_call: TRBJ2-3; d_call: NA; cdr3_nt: TGTGCCAGCAGCATTCAGGCTAGCACAGATACGCAGTATTTT; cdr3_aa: CASSIQASTDTQYF
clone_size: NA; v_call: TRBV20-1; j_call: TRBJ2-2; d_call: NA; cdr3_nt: TGCAGTGCTAGAAGCCGGCCGACCGGGGAGCTGTTTTTT; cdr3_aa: CSARSRPTGELFF
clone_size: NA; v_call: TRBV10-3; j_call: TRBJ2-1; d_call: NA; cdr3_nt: TGTGCCATCAAGGAGGGGCCGGGATACAATGAGCAGTTCTTC; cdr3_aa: CAIKEGPGYNEQFF
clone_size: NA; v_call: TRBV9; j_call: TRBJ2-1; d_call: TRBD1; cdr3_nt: TGTGCCAGCAGCGTAGGAGACAGGGGATCCTACAATGAGCAGTTCTTC; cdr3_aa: CASSVGDRGSYNEQFF
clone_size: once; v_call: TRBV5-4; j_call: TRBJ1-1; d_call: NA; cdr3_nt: TGTGCCAGCAGCTTATTTTTGAACACTGAAGCTTTCTTT; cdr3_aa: CASSLFLNTEAFF
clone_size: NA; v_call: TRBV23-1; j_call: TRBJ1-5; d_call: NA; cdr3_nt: TGCGCCAGCAGTCAATCGGAGGTCTGGGGCCCTCCCCGCAATCAGCCCCAGCATTTT; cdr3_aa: CASSQSEVWGPPRNQPQHF
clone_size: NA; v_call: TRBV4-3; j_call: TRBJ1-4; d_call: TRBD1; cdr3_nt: TGCGCCAGCAGCCAAAACCCATCAGGGGGCGGTTCGGTGAAACTGTTTTTT; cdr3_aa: CASSQNPSGGGSVKLFF
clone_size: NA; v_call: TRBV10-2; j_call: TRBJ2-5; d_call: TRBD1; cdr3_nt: TGCGCCAGCAGGAACGGACAGGCGATGACACAAGAGACCCAGTACTTC; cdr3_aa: CASRNGQAMTQETQYF
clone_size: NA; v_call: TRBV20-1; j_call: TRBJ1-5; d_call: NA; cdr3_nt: TGCAGTGCTAGAGTTGGCATCCATAGCAATCAGCCCCAGCATTTT; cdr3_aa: CSARVGIHSNQPQHF
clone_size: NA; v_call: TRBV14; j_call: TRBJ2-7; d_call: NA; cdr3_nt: TGTGCCAGCAGCCTAAGTACCTTGACAGGTTCCTACGAGCAGTACTTC; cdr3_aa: CASSLSTLTGSYEQYF
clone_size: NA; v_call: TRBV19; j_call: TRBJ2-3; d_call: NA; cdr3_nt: TGTGCCAGTAGCACCTTGGGACCCCCTCTGGGAGCAGATACGCAGTATTTT; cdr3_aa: CASSTLGPPLGADTQYF
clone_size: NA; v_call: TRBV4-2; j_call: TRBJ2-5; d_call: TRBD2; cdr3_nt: TGTGCCAGCAGCCAATTAGCGGGGGGGCCGGAGACCCAGTACTTC; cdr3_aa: CASSQLAGGPETQYF
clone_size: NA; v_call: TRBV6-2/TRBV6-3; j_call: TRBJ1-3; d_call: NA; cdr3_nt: TGTGCCAGCAGCGACGGGACACTCGGTGGAAACACCATATATTTT; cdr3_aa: CASSDGTLGGNTIYF
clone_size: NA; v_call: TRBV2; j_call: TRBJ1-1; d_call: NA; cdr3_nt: TGTGCCAGCAGTTCCAGCCTCAACACTGAAGCTTTCTTT; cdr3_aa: CASSSSLNTEAFF
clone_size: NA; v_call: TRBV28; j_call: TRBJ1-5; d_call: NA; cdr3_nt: TGTGCCAGCAGCGAGTTTAGCAATCAGCCCCAGCATTTT; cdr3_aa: CASSEFSNQPQHF
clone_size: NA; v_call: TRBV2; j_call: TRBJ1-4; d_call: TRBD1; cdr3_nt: TGTGCCAGCAGCTTACAACAGGGGTTAAATGAAAAACTGTTTTTT; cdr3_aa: CASSLQQGLNEKLFF
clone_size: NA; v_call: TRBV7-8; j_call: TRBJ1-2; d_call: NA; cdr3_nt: TGTGCCAGCAGCTTTTTATCTTCTAACTATGGCTACACCTTC; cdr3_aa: CASSFLSSNYGYTF
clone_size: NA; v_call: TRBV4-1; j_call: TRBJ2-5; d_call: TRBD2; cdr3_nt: TGCGCCAGCAGCCAAGAGGGACTAGCGGGGGGGAAAGAGACCCAGTACTTC; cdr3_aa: CASSQEGLAGGKETQYF
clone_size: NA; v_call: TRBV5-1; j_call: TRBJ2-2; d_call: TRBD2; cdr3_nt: TGCGCCAGCAGCCCGGGACTAGCGGGAATGTCGGGGGAGCTGTTTTTT; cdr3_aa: CASSPGLAGMSGELFF
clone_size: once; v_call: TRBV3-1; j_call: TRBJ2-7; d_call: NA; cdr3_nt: TGTGCCAGCAGCCAAGACAGGAAGCAGTACTTC; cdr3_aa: CASSQDRKQYF
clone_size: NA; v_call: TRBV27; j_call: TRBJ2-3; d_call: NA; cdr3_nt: TGTGCCAGCAGTTTGGCGCTAGAGACAGATACGCAGTATTTT; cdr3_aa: CASSLALETDTQYF
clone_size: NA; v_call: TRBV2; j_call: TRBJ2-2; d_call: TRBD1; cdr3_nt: TGTGCCAGCAGGGTGGACAGGGCCACCGGGGAGCTGTTTTTT; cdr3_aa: CASRVDRATGELFF
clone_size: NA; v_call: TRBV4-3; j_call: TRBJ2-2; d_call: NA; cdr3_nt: TGCGCCAGCAGCCAAGATGAAACCGGGGAGCTGTTTTTT; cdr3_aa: CASSQDETGELFF
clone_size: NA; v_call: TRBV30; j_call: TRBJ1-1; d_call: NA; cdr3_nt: TGTGCCTGGAGTGGGCAGAGGAACACTGAAGCTTTCTTT; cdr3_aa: CAWSGQRNTEAFF
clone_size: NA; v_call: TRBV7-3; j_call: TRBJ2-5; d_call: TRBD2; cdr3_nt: TGTGCCAGCAGCTTCTTAGCGGGGGGGGCAGAGACCCAGTACTTC; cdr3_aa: CASSFLAGGAETQYF
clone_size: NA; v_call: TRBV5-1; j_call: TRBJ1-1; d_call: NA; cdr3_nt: TGCGCCAGCAGCTCCCTCTCAGGGCGAAGAAACACTGAAGCTTTCTTT; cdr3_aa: CASSSLSGRRNTEAFF
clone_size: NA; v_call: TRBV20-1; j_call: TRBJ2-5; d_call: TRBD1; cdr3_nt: TGCAGTGCTCTTGAGCGACAGGGGGCTTGGGAGACCCAGTACTTC; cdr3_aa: CSALERQGAWETQYF
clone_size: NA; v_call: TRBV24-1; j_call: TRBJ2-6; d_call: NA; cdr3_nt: TGTGCCACCAGCCCCCGCGGGTCTGGGGCCAACGTCCTGACTTTC; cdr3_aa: CATSPRGSGANVLTF
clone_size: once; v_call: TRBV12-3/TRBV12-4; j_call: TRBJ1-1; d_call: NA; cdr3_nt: TGTGCCAGCACCCTGACAGGACTCGGCACTGAAGCTTTCTTT; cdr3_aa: CASTLTGLGTEAFF
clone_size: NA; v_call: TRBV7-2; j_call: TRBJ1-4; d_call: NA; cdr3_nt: TGTGCCAGCAGCTTAGTGGGCAGGGACGAAAAACTGTTTTTT; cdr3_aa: CASSLVGRDEKLFF
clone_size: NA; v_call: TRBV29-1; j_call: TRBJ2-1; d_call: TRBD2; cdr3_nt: TGCAGCGGTGGGACTAGCTCCTACAATGAGCAGTTCTTC; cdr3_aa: CSGGTSSYNEQFF
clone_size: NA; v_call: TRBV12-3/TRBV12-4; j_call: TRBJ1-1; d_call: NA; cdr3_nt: TGTGCCAGCTCCGGGGGATGGCGAACTGAAGCTTTCTTT; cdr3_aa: CASSGGWRTEAFF
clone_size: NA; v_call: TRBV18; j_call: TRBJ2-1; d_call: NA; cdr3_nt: TGTGCCAGCTCACCAAATCGGGAGCAGTTCTTC; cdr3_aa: CASSPNREQFF
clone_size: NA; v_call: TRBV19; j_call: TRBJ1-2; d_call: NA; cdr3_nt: TGTGCCAGTACCCCCCCGGGGCAGAACAACTATGGCTACACCTTC; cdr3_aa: CASTPPGQNNYGYTF
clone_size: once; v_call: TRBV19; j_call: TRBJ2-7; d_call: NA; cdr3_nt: TGTGCCAGTAGTATAGCTCGGGGAAACTACGAGCAGTACTTC; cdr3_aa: CASSIARGNYEQYF
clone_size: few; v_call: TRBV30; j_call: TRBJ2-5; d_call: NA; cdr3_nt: TGTGCCCGGACCGGAGGAGGGGGAGGAACGGGGACCCAGTACTTC; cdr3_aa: CARTGGGGGTGTQYF
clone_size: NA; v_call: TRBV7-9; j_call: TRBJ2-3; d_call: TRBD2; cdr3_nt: TGTGCCAGCAGGAGCGGGGGCCTTAGCACAGATACGCAGTATTTT; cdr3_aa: CASRSGGLSTDTQYF
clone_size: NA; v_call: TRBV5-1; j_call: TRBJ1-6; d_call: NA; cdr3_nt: TGCGCCAGCAGCTTGGATTCGTCGGGATCACCCCTCCACTTT; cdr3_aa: CASSLDSSGSPLHF
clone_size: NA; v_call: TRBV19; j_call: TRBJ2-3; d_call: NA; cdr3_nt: TGTGCCAGTAGTATAGATTCCGGAGATACGCAGTATTTT; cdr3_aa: CASSIDSGDTQYF
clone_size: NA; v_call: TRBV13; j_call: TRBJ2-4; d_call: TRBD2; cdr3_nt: TGTGCCAGCAGCCCGACTAGCGGGGGGAAAAACATTCAGTACTTC; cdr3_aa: CASSPTSGGKNIQYF
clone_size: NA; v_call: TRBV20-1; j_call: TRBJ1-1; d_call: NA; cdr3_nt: TGCAGTGCTCATCCGACGGGGTGGACTGAAGCTTTCTTT; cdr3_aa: CSAHPTGWTEAFF